Following are 27 T cell receptor beta chains from one sample sequenced in a study of T cell repertoires in cytomegalovirus infection. These receptors' targets are unknown. One entry per CDR3 protein, called by TCRdb with MiXCR from the reads. In the table there are about 500,000 distinct CDR3 sequences, about 33% of which are singletons. This specimen consisted of cultured PBMCs, obtained from culture after CMV antigen stimulation. These TCRs come from a human donor in good health (CMV status not recorded). Some clones in this sample may be carry-over from other donors' samples.

The chain recombines TRBV7-6 with TRBJ2-3, with 13 positions matching TRBD2. CDR3 length: 15 amino acids. V shed 6 bases and J 4 bases; nucleotides not matched to a gene: 4. Per germline, CDR1 SGHVS and CDR2 FNYEAQ. This CDR3 reads CASRLGLAGPDTQYF. CDR3 sequence (DNA): TGTGCCAGCAGACTGGGACTAGCGGGACCAGATACGCAGTATTTT.

This clonotype occurred a few times. The gene calls are TRBV28 and TRBJ2-5; possibly TRBD2 for D (5 bases). The CDR3 totals 14 residues. Germline V gives CDR1 MDHEN, CDR2 SYDVKM. Between the trimmed V and J ends, which lost 6 bases and 1 base, there was a span of 12 bases. The CDR3 bases are TGTGCCAGCAGCCCTCGCGGGCTCCAAGAGACCCAGTACTTC. It yields the protein CASSPRGLQETQYF.

V is TRBV6-5 and J is TRBJ1-1, with TRBD1 matching 7 bases. CDR3 length equals 13 residues. The junction had 7 bases not matched to a gene; V was cut back by 6 bases and J by 6 bases. Germline V gene lookup returns CDR1 MNHEY and CDR2 SVGAGI. CDR3 DNA sequence: TGTGCCAGCAGGCCGACAGGGCGCGCTGAAGCTTTCTTT. The encoded protein is CASRPTGRAEAFF.

This clonotype was observed a handful of times. V gene TRBV11-3 combines with J gene TRBJ1-1, with TRBD1 as a possible D gene (5 bases). Trimming took 5 bases from V and 1 from J, leaving 14 bases between them. The germline V gene has CDR1 SGHNT and CDR2 YENEEA. This CDR3 has 15 residues. CDR3 nucleotides: TGTGCCAGCAGCACCCAAGGGACCGCGAACACTGAAGCTTTCTTT. Amino acid sequence: CASSTQGTANTEAFF.

This clonotype has only a few counts. The chain links TRBV6-2 or TRBV6-3 to TRBJ2-7; 8 bases fit TRBD2. CDR1 and CDR2 from the germline V gene are MNHEY and SVGEGT. V shed 7 bases, J shed 4 bases, and the junction held 6 bases outside the gene matches. There are 13 residues in the CDR3. This CDR3 is CASKTSGTYEQYF. The CDR3, as DNA: TGTGCCAGCAAAACTAGCGGAACTTACGAGCAGTACTTC.

This clonotype was seen more than once but under ten times. As DNA, the CDR3 is TGTGCCAGCAGTTACAGCAACAGGGTAACTGAAGCTTTCTTT. Protein sequence: CASSYSNRVTEAFF. V usage is TRBV6-2 or TRBV6-3 and J usage is TRBJ1-1, with a possible D match to TRBD1 (6 bases). Trimming cost V 2 bases and J 5 bases, with 12 bases left between them. Germline V gene data show CDR1 as MNHEY and CDR2 as SVGEGT. CDR3 length: 14 residues.

V and J are TRBV11-2 and TRBJ2-5; 7 bases are a match to TRBD1. This CDR3 spans 14 amino acids. Trimming removed 5 bases from V and 1 base from J; junction bases left unmatched: 4. The germline CDR1 and CDR2 sequences are SGHAT and FQNNGV. Here the CDR3 reads CASSRDSPQETQYF. In DNA, the CDR3 is TGTGCCAGCAGCCGGGACAGCCCCCAAGAGACCCAGTACTTC.

The chain is built from TRBV20-1 and TRBJ2-2, with TRBD1 matching over 7 bases. The length of the CDR3 is 14 residues. The V gene's germline CDR1 is DFQATT and CDR2 SNEGSKA (reference sequence). With 3 bases clipped from V and 4 bases from J, the junction kept 5 bases outside the gene matches. The CDR3: CSARVQGTTGELFF. The CDR3, as DNA: TGCAGTGCTAGGGTACAGGGGACCACCGGGGAGCTGTTTTTT.

This clonotype was detected only once. This chain connects TRBV30 to TRBJ2-7; D might be TRBD1 (5 bases). V lost 3 bases to trimming and J lost 3 bases, with 12 bases between them. There are 13 residues in the CDR3. Germline values: CDR1 GTSNPN, CDR2 SVGIG (reference sequence). CDR3 loop: CAWSQGRGYEQYF. The DNA for the CDR3 is TGTGCCTGGAGCCAGGGAAGGGGCTACGAGCAGTACTTC.

J is TRBJ2-6 and V is TRBV23-1; the D gene could be TRBD1 or TRBD2 (5 bases each). TRBV23-1 is reported as an ORF; its role is uncertain. V was shortened by 5 bases and J by 0 bases, with 17 bases between the two germline ends. The CDR3 has 18 amino acids. CDR3 sequence (DNA): TGCGCCAGCAGTAGACGGGACGGAGTGAACTCTGGGGCCAACGTCCTGACTTTC. This translates into CASSRRDGVNSGANVLTF.

Points on this clonotype: Possible read error: a much larger clone is one base away. The chain recombines TRBV29-1 with TRBJ2-1, with TRBD2 identical over 14 bases. V lost 4 bases, J lost 12 bases, and 8 bases stayed unmatched. This CDR3 has 14 residues. Per the germline V gene, CDR1 is SQVTM and CDR2 is ANQGSEA. CDR3 residues: CSVVLGLAGVGQFF. The CDR3 bases are TGCAGCGTTGTTCTGGGACTAGCGGGAGTAGGGCAGTTCTTC.

The chain uses TRBV6-6 and TRBJ2-1, with 8 nucleotides matching TRBD2. The V gene end was trimmed by 7 bases and the J gene end by 7 bases; junction bases not matched to a gene: 18. The germline CDR1 and CDR2 sequences are MNHNY and SVGAGI (reference sequence). CDR3 length: 17 amino acids. The CDR3 DNA reads TGTGCCAGCAAGGCTCTCTCCGGGACTAGTATTAAGAATGAGCAGTTCTTC. This gives the protein CASKALSGTSIKNEQFF.

This clonotype came up many times. The chain couples TRBV20-1 to TRBJ2-5; 12 nucleotides align to TRBD1. V shed 1 base and J 5 bases; nucleotides not matched to a gene: 8. The CDR3 length is 16 residues. Germline CDR1 is DFQATT and CDR2 is SNEGSKA (reference sequence). The CDR3 DNA is TGCAGTGCTAGAGGTTCGGGACAGGGGGCAGGGGAGACCCAGTACTTC. Amino acid sequence: CSARGSGQGAGETQYF.

The gene calls are TRBV7-2 and TRBJ2-1, with 8 bases that match TRBD2. The CDR3 spans 13 residues. V gave up 3 bases and J gave up 8 bases; unmatched junction bases: 3. CDR1 is SGHTA and CDR2 is FQGNSA in the germline V gene. The CDR3 nucleotides are TGTGCCAGCAGCTTGACTAGCGATCATGAGCAGTTCTTC. Translation gives CASSLTSDHEQFF.

This clonotype occurred a few times. V gene TRBV7-8 combines with J gene TRBJ2-2; 7 bases agree with TRBD2. This CDR3 comprises 17 residues. After removal of 2 bases from V and 0 bases from J, the junction contained 6 bases not matched to a gene. Germline CDR1 and CDR2: SGHVS and FQNEAQ. CDR3 in DNA: TGTGCCAGCAGCTTAAGAGTAGCGGGCCCGAACACCGGGGAGCTGTTTTTT. Translation gives CASSLRVAGPNTGELFF.

The rearrangement links TRBV12-3 or TRBV12-4 to TRBJ1-2; D uncertain. CDR3 size: 12 residues. Trimming pared 6 bases from V and 5 bases from J, leaving 10 bases between. The CDR3 here is CASRPSGYGYTF. The CDR3 nucleotides read TGTGCCAGCAGGCCCTCCGGGTATGGCTACACCTTC.

V and J are TRBV11-2 and TRBJ1-4; weak D call: TRBD1 (6 bases). Looked up from germline, CDR1 is SGHAT and CDR2 is FQNNGV. V lost 4 bases and J 11 bases, leaving 17 bases between the germline ends. The CDR3 covers 14 residues. CDR3 in DNA: TGTGCCAGCAGCTCGAACAGGGTTCCCGGGAAACTGTTTTTT. Translating gives CASSSNRVPGKLFF. The variable domain in full, with the rest retrieved from reference TRBV11-2 and TRBJ1-4, is EAGVAQSPRYKIIEKRQSVAFWCNPISGHATLYWYQQILGQGPKLLIQFQNNGVVDDSQLPKDRFSAERLKGVDSTLKIQPAKLEDSAVYLCASSSNRVPGKLFFGSGTQLSVL.

The gene calls are TRBV7-3 and TRBJ2-3, with D unresolved. This CDR3 has 15 residues. V lost 0 bases and J 2 bases, leaving 9 bases between the germline ends. From germline, CDR1 is SGHTA and CDR2 FQGTGA. The CDR3 is CASSLTGTDTDTQYF. The CDR3 bases are TGTGCCAGCAGCTTAACGGGAACGGACACAGATACGCAGTATTTT.

This clonotype has just a few counts. This chain links TRBV11-2 with TRBJ2-2; TRBD2 might be the D (6 bases). Germline values: CDR1 SGHAT, CDR2 FQNNGV. V lost 5 bases and J 6 bases, leaving 10 bases between the germline ends. The CDR3 spans 13 residues. CDR3 in DNA: TGTGCCAGCAGCCCGCGCGGGGCCGGGGAGCTGTTTTTT. Protein product: CASSPRGAGELFF.

The chain carries TRBV6-6 and TRBJ2-5; 8 nucleotides agree with TRBD1. Unmatched junction bases numbered 7, after V lost 3 bases and J lost 4 bases. The CDR3 contains 15 residues. Per the germline V gene, CDR1 is MNHNY and CDR2 is SVGAGI (reference sequence). In DNA, the CDR3 is TGTGCCAGCAGTTATTATCGAGGACAGGGAGAGACCCAGTACTTC. Amino acids: CASSYYRGQGETQYF.

This clonotype has only a few counts. The rearrangement links TRBV24-1 to TRBJ2-1; D gene uncertain. Germline values: CDR1 KGHDR, CDR2 SFDVKD. CDR3 length equals 16 residues. V gave up 2 bases and J gave up 0 bases, with 10 bases separating them. CDR3 residues: CATSDSTASSYNEQFF. The CDR3 DNA sequence: TGTGCCACCAGTGATTCCACAGCGAGCTCCTACAATGAGCAGTTCTTC.

The chain links TRBV19 to TRBJ2-7; D remains unclear. With 2 bases removed from V and 2 bases from J, the gap between germline ends came to 13 bases. The CDR3 runs 15 residues. Germline V gives CDR1 LNHDA, CDR2 SQIVND (reference sequence). The CDR3 loop reads CASSIMYRAPYEQYV. The DNA for the CDR3 is TGTGCCAGTAGTATAATGTATAGGGCACCCTACGAGCAGTACGTC.

This chain links TRBV20-1 with TRBJ2-3, with 8 bases fitting TRBD2. The CDR3 runs 13 residues. Germline V gene sequence: CDR1 DFQATT, CDR2 SNEGSKA (reference sequence). V lost 6 bases and J lost 4; bases outside the gene matches: 6. The DNA of the CDR3 is TGCAGTGCCACTCTAGCGGGTCCAGATACGCAGTATTTT. Translated, it gives CSATLAGPDTQYF.

The J gene is TRBJ2-7, the V gene TRBV27; 7 nucleotides agree with TRBD2. This CDR3 is 15 amino acids long. CDR1 is MNHEY, CDR2 SMNVEV, per germline (reference sequence). V shed 3 bases, J shed 3 bases, and the junction held 8 bases outside the gene matches. The CDR3, as DNA: TGTGCCAGCAGTTTTTCCCATGCGGGAGACTACGAGCAGTACGTC. Translation gives CASSFSHAGDYEQYV.

V usage is TRBV7-9 and J usage is TRBJ2-3; 8 bases fit TRBD2. CDR3 length: 16 residues. The V gene end was trimmed by 2 bases and the J gene end by 0 bases; junction bases not matched to a gene: 4. Germline V gives CDR1 SEHNR, CDR2 FQNEAQ (reference sequence). CDR3 sequence: CASSLLSGASTDTQYF. CDR3 DNA: TGTGCCAGCAGCTTACTTAGCGGGGCTAGCACAGATACGCAGTATTTT.

The V and J genes are TRBV9 and TRBJ2-5; tentatively, D is TRBD1 (5 bases). This CDR3 contains 15 residues. In germline, CDR1 is SGDLS, CDR2 YYNGEE. V was shortened by 0 bases and J by 4 bases, with 13 bases between the two germline ends. Here the CDR3 reads CASSVVAGRRETQYF. In nucleotides, the CDR3 is TGTGCCAGCAGCGTAGTGGCAGGGCGGCGAGAGACCCAGTACTTC. Variable domain in full (rest from reference TRBV9 and TRBJ2-5): DSGVTQTPKHLITATGQRVTLRCSPRSGDLSVYWYQQSLDQGLQFLIQYYNGEERAKGNILERFSAQQFPDLHSELNLSSLELGDSALYFCASSVVAGRRETQYFGPGTRLLVL.

This clonotype was counted at least ten times. This chain links TRBV7-2 with TRBJ1-2; D possibly corresponds to TRBD1 (6 bases). Germline V CDR1 and CDR2: SGHTA, FQGNSA. Trimming removed 5 bases at V and 7 bases at J, with 14 bases between. The CDR3 sequence is 13 residues long. CDR3 nucleotides: TGTGCCAGCAGCCCACAGGGTATGACTGGCTACACCTTC. Residues: CASSPQGMTGYTF.